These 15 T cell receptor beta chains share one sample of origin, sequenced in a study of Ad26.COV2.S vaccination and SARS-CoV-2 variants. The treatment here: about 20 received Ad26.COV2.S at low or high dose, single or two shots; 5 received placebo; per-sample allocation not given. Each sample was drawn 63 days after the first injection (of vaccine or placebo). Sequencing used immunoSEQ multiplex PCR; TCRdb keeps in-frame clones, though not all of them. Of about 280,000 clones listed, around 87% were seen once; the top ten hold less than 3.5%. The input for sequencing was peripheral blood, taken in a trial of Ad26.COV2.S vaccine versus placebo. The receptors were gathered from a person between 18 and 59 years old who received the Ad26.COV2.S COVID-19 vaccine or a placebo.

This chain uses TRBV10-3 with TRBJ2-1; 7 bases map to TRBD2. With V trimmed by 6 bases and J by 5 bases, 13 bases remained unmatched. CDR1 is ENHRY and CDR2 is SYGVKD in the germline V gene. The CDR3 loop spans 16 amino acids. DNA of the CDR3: TGTGCCATCAGCCAAGGGAGGCTAGCGGTAAACAATGAGCAGTTCTTC. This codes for CAISQGRLAVNNEQFF.

Written as DNA, the CDR3 is TGCGCCAGCAGCTTGGAATTAAGGGGACAGGGGGCTGGGGAGCAGTACTTC. Its protein is CASSLELRGQGAGEQYF. The chain carries TRBV5-1 and TRBJ2-7; TRBD1 matches at 12 bases. Germline CDR1 is SGHRS and CDR2 is YFSETQ. J lost 7 bases, V lost 0 bases, and 11 bases had no gene match. The CDR3 is 17 amino acids.

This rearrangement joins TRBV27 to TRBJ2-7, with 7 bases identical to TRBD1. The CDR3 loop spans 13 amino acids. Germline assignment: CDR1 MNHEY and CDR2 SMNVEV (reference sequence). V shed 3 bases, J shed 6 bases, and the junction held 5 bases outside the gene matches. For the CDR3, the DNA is TGTGCCAGCAGTTTTATGAGGGGGCTCGAGCAGTACTTC. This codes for CASSFMRGLEQYF.

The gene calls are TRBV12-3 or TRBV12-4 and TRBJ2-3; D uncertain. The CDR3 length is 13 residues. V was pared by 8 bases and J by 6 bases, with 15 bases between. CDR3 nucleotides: TGTGCCAGCGAGAAGGATTTGTGGGATACGCAGTATTTT. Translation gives CASEKDLWDTQYF.

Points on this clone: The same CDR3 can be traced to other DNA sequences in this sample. The CDR3 nucleotides are TGTGCCAGCAGTTCAGAATATAGCAATCAGCCCCAGCATTTT. This sequence encodes CASSSEYSNQPQHF. The V gene is TRBV6-5, the J gene TRBJ1-5; D uncertain. In germline, CDR1 is MNHEY, CDR2 SVGAGI. The CDR3 totals 14 residues. V was trimmed by 4 bases and J by 0 bases, leaving 7 bases between them.

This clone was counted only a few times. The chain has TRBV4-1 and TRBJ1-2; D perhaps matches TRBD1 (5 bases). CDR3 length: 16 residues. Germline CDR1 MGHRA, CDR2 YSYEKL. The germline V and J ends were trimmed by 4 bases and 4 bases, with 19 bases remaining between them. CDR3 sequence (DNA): TGCGCCAGCAGCCCCGGATTTGGATACCAGGGCTATGGCTACACCTTC. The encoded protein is CASSPGFGYQGYGYTF.

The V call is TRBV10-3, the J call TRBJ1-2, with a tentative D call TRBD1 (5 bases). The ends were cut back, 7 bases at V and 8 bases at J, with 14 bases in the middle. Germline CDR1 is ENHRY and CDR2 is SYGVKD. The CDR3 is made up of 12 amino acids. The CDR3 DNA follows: TGTGCCATCAATCCAGGCCGGGGGGGCTACACCTTC. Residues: CAINPGRGGYTF.

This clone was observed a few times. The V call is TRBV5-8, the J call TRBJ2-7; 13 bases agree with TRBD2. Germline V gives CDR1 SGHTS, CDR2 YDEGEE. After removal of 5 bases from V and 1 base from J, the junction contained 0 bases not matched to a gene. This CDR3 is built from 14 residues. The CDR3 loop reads CASRLAGGSYEQYF. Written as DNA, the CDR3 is TGTGCCAGCAGACTAGCGGGAGGGTCCTACGAGCAGTACTTC.

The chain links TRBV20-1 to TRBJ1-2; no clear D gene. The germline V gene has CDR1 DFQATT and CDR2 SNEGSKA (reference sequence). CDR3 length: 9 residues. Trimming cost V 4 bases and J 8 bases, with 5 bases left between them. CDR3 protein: CSATQGYTF. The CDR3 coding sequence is TGCAGTGCTACCCAAGGCTACACCTTC.

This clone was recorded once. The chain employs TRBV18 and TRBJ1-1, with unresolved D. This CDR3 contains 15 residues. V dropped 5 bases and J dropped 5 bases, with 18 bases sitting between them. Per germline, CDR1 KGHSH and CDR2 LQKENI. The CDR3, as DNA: TGTGCCAGCTCAAGTTTCGACCTAGAAATTACTGAAGCTTTCTTT. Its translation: CASSSFDLEITEAFF.

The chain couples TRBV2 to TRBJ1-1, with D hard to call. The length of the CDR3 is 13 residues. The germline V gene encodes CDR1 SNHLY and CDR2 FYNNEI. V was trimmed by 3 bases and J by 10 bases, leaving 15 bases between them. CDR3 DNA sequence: TGTGCCAGCAGTGATGTCGCGGACCTAGGAGCTTTCTTT. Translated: CASSDVADLGAFF.

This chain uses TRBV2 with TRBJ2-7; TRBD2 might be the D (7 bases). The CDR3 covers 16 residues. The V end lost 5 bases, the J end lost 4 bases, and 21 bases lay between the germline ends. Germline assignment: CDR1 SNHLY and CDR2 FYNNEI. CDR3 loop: CASSLGGGSALYEQYF. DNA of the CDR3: TGTGCCAGCAGTTTAGGCGGGGGCTCAGCGCTATACGAGCAGTACTTC.

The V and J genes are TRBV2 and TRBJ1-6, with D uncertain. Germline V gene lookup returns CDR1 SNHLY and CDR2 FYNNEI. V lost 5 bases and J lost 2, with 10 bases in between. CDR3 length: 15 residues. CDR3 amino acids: CASSSGRAYNSPLHF. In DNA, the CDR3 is TGTGCCAGCAGTAGCGGGCGCGCCTATAATTCACCCCTCCACTTT.

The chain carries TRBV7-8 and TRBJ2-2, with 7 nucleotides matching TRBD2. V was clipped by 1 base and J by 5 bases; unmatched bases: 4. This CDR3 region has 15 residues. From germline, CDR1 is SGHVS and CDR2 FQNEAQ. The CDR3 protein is CASSLGGGLTGELFF. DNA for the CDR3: TGTGCCAGCAGCTTAGGCGGGGGACTAACCGGGGAGCTGTTTTTT.

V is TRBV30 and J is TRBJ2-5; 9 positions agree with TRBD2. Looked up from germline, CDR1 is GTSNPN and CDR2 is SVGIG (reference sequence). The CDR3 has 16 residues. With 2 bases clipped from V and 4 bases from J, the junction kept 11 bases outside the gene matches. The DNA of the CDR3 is TGTGCCTGGAGTAATAGCGGGAGCTCCCTCGGAGAGACCCAGTACTTC. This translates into CAWSNSGSSLGETQYF.